This T cell receptor beta chain came from a study of tumor-infiltrating lymphocytes in oesophageal squamous cell carcinoma. MiXCR was run by TCRdb on the PCR reads, yielding one entry per CDR3 protein. There are 8,500 to 14,000 distinct CDR3 sequences in the sample; around 60% occur only once, and 35% lies in the top ten. Germline CDR1 is ENHRY and CDR2 is SYGVKD. CDR3 length equals 14 residues. The V segment lost 5 bases and the J segment 9 bases; nucleotides outside the gene matches: 10. The chain has TRBV10-3 and TRBJ2-1; 7 positions agree with TRBD2. Sequencing was carried out using esophageal tumor tissue. The sequence derives from a male donor with esophageal squamous cell carcinoma. This chain's CDR3 is CAISSGDLAGEQFF. The CDR3 DNA reads TGTGCCATCAGTAGCGGGGACTTAGCGGGTGAGCAGTTCTTC.